A selection of T cell receptor beta chains follows, all from one sample in a study of T-cell reconstitution after alpha-beta-depleted transplantation in children. Using its own MiXCR run on the PCR reads, TCRdb lists one record per CDR3 protein. The sample yields under 750,000 distinct CDR3 sequences, roughly 23% seen once. Specimen: PBMCs, mostly from graft donor cells, collected 360 days after TCRalphabeta/CD19-depleted stem cell transplant. The receptors were sampled from a boy less than two years old who had a stem cell transplant for acute myeloid leukemia, so the T cells may come from the graft donor. Each CDR3 is given with its conserved first and last residue. The D gene is left open where the match is weak. The size field is filled for only some rows; it gives once, few, many or a size class.

D gene: TRBD2; J gene: TRBJ2-1; V gene: TRBV9; clone size: -; CDR3 DNA: TGTGCCAGCAGCCCAGGGGCGGGGGGGACCTACAATGAGCAGTTCTTC; CDR3 protein: CASSPGAGGTYNEQFF
D gene: TRBD2; J gene: TRBJ2-7; V gene: TRBV6-2/TRBV6-3; clone size: -; CDR3 DNA: TGTGCCAGCAGGCCCTTTGGTCGAGGACGTGGGGGACTAGCGGGAGCCTACGAGCAGTACTTC; CDR3 protein: CASRPFGRGRGGLAGAYEQYF
D gene: TRBD2; J gene: TRBJ2-5; V gene: TRBV5-1; clone size: -; CDR3 DNA: TGCGCCAGCAGCACCACTCCTAGCGGGGCAGAGACCCAGTACTTC; CDR3 protein: CASSTTPSGAETQYF
D gene: -; J gene: TRBJ1-2; V gene: TRBV20-1; clone size: -; CDR3 DNA: TGCAGTGCCCAGCCCGGGGGACACTATGGCTACACCTTC; CDR3 protein: CSAQPGGHYGYTF
D gene: -; J gene: TRBJ2-7; V gene: TRBV24-1; clone size: few; CDR3 DNA: TGTGCCACCAGTGATTCTTCCCCCTCGACTTCTCCAAGACCCTACGAGCAGTACTTC; CDR3 protein: CATSDSSPSTSPRPYEQYF
D gene: TRBD2; J gene: TRBJ2-3; V gene: TRBV5-1; clone size: -; CDR3 DNA: TGCGCCAGCAGCTTGGATCCGACTAGCACATATACGCAGTATTTT; CDR3 protein: CASSLDPTSTYTQYF
D gene: -; J gene: TRBJ2-5; V gene: TRBV11-2; clone size: many; CDR3 DNA: TGTGCCAGCAGCGCCGTAGGGGGAGAGACCCAGTACTTC; CDR3 protein: CASSAVGGETQYF
D gene: -; J gene: TRBJ1-5; V gene: TRBV20-1; clone size: -; CDR3 DNA: TGCAGTGCTAGAGATCCCGGGGGCAGGCAGCCCCAGCATTTT; CDR3 protein: CSARDPGGRQPQHF
D gene: TRBD1; J gene: TRBJ2-7; V gene: TRBV5-1; clone size: -; CDR3 DNA: TGCGCCAGCAGCTTGGAACAGGGGGCCCACGAGCAGTACTTC; CDR3 protein: CASSLEQGAHEQYF
D gene: -; J gene: TRBJ1-5; V gene: TRBV19; clone size: -; CDR3 DNA: TGTGCCAGTAGTATAGCCAGGGGTAGCAATCAGCCCCAGCATTTT; CDR3 protein: CASSIARGSNQPQHF
D gene: -; J gene: TRBJ2-7; V gene: TRBV30; clone size: many; CDR3 DNA: TGTGCCTGGAGTGTCCCGTCGTACGAGCAGTACTTC; CDR3 protein: CAWSVPSYEQYF
D gene: -; J gene: TRBJ2-3; V gene: TRBV6-5; clone size: many; CDR3 DNA: TGTGCCAGCAGACCGGGAGGGGGCGCCACAGATACGCAGTATTTT; CDR3 protein: CASRPGGGATDTQYF
D gene: TRBD1; J gene: TRBJ1-3; V gene: TRBV3-1; clone size: few; CDR3 DNA: TGTGCCAGCAGCCAAGATCTCCTAGGGACAGGAAGAAACACCATATATTTT; CDR3 protein: CASSQDLLGTGRNTIYF
D gene: -; J gene: TRBJ1-6; V gene: TRBV20-1; clone size: many; CDR3 DNA: TGCAGTGCTAGACAGGTCTCCTATAATTCACCCCTCCACTTT; CDR3 protein: CSARQVSYNSPLHF
D gene: -; J gene: TRBJ2-1; V gene: TRBV12-3/TRBV12-4; clone size: many; CDR3 DNA: TGTGCCAGCATCCCGGAAGTCGGTGAGCAGTTCTTC; CDR3 protein: CASIPEVGEQFF
D gene: -; J gene: TRBJ2-1; V gene: TRBV15; clone size: -; CDR3 DNA: TGTGCCACCAGCAGAAAGCGGGACATGAGCTCCTACAATGAGCAGTTCTTC; CDR3 protein: CATSRKRDMSSYNEQFF
D gene: -; J gene: TRBJ1-2; V gene: TRBV10-3; clone size: many; CDR3 DNA: TGTGCCATCAGTGGGTCCGACTTGGTAACCTTC; CDR3 protein: CAISGSDLVTF
D gene: -; J gene: TRBJ1-1; V gene: TRBV15; clone size: -; CDR3 DNA: TGTGCCACCAGCCCTGCGGGGAACACTGAAGCTTTCTTT; CDR3 protein: CATSPAGNTEAFF
D gene: -; J gene: TRBJ1-5; V gene: TRBV6-6; clone size: -; CDR3 DNA: TGTGCCAGCAGTTACAGTAGTGAGCCCCAGCATTTT; CDR3 protein: CASSYSSEPQHF
D gene: -; J gene: TRBJ2-1; V gene: TRBV20-1; clone size: many; CDR3 DNA: TGCAGTGCGCGGCCCGACAGCAATGAGCAGTTCTTC; CDR3 protein: CSARPDSNEQFF
D gene: TRBD1; J gene: TRBJ2-5; V gene: TRBV27; clone size: -; CDR3 DNA: TGTGCCAGCAGTTCGAAACAGACAGGGGGCGCAGGGGAAGAGACCCAGTACTTC; CDR3 protein: CASSSKQTGGAGEETQYF
D gene: TRBD2; J gene: TRBJ2-2; V gene: TRBV20-1; clone size: few; CDR3 DNA: TGCAGTGCCCAAGCGGGGGGGCCCGGCGGGAAGCTGTTTTTT; CDR3 protein: CSAQAGGPGGKLFF
D gene: -; J gene: TRBJ1-1; V gene: TRBV20-1; clone size: -; CDR3 DNA: TGCAGTGGCAGGACAAACACTGAAGCTTTCTTT; CDR3 protein: CSGRTNTEAFF
D gene: TRBD1; J gene: TRBJ1-1; V gene: TRBV20-1; clone size: few; CDR3 DNA: TGCAGTGCTAGAGAAACAGGGGTACGGGACGCTTTCTTT; CDR3 protein: CSARETGVRDAFF
D gene: -; J gene: TRBJ2-1; V gene: TRBV29-1; clone size: many; CDR3 DNA: TGCAGCGTTGAGGTGGGGCGGTCCTCCTACAATGAGCAGTTCTTC; CDR3 protein: CSVEVGRSSYNEQFF
D gene: TRBD1; J gene: TRBJ1-5; V gene: TRBV20-1; clone size: -; CDR3 DNA: TGCAGTGCTAGTATTGGGACAGGGTTCAATCAGCCCCAGCATTTT; CDR3 protein: CSASIGTGFNQPQHF
D gene: -; J gene: TRBJ2-5; V gene: TRBV5-1; clone size: many; CDR3 DNA: TGCGCCAGCAGCTTCAACGACGGGGGAGGCCAAGAGACCCAGTACTTC; CDR3 protein: CASSFNDGGGQETQYF
D gene: TRBD1; J gene: TRBJ1-1; V gene: TRBV4-2; clone size: -; CDR3 DNA: TGTGCCAGCAGCCGTACAGGGGGCGGGAGGAACACTGAAGCTTTCTTT; CDR3 protein: CASSRTGGGRNTEAFF
D gene: -; J gene: TRBJ2-7; V gene: TRBV10-3; clone size: -; CDR3 DNA: TGTGCCATCCGTTGGTCGGCAGGGGCCTCCTACGAGCAGTACTTC; CDR3 protein: CAIRWSAGASYEQYF
D gene: TRBD1; J gene: TRBJ2-4; V gene: TRBV20-1; clone size: many; CDR3 DNA: TGCAGTGCTACGAGGGACAGGCTCAAAAACATTCAGTACTTC; CDR3 protein: CSATRDRLKNIQYF
D gene: -; J gene: TRBJ2-5; V gene: TRBV4-1; clone size: -; CDR3 DNA: TGCGCCAGCCGAGGGACTCTACAAGAGACCCAGTACTTC; CDR3 protein: CASRGTLQETQYF
D gene: -; J gene: TRBJ2-3; V gene: TRBV20-1; clone size: many; CDR3 DNA: TGCAGTGCTAGGACTATCCTGAGCACAGATACGCAGTATTTT; CDR3 protein: CSARTILSTDTQYF
D gene: -; J gene: TRBJ2-1; V gene: TRBV11-2; clone size: -; CDR3 DNA: TGTGCCAGCAGCTCCCCCGGGTGGCCAGGCCCATCCAATGAGCAGTTCTTC; CDR3 protein: CASSSPGWPGPSNEQFF
D gene: TRBD1; J gene: TRBJ2-5; V gene: TRBV28; clone size: few; CDR3 DNA: TGTGCCATCCAAGCAGGGGGCGACGAGACCCAGTACTTC; CDR3 protein: CAIQAGGDETQYF
D gene: -; J gene: TRBJ1-4; V gene: TRBV20-1; clone size: many; CDR3 DNA: TGCAGTGCTAGAAGGGGTCCGGATGAAAAACTGTTTTTT; CDR3 protein: CSARRGPDEKLFF
D gene: TRBD1; J gene: TRBJ2-5; V gene: TRBV5-1; clone size: once; CDR3 DNA: TGCGCCAGCAGCCCAAACAGGGGTGGGCAAGAGACCCAGTACTTC; CDR3 protein: CASSPNRGGQETQYF
D gene: -; J gene: TRBJ2-1; V gene: TRBV20-1; clone size: many; CDR3 DNA: TGCAGTGCTAGTAGGGTGGACTCAGTCTACAATGAGCAGTTCTTC; CDR3 protein: CSASRVDSVYNEQFF
D gene: -; J gene: TRBJ1-3; V gene: TRBV4-3; clone size: few; CDR3 DNA: TGCGCCAGCAGCCAAGATCCAGGACAGCGTCTCACTTCTGGAAACACCATATATTTT; CDR3 protein: CASSQDPGQRLTSGNTIYF
D gene: -; J gene: TRBJ2-2; V gene: TRBV10-3; clone size: -; CDR3 DNA: TGTGCCATCAGATTACTACCTGACACCGGGGAGCTGTTTTTT; CDR3 protein: CAIRLLPDTGELFF
D gene: -; J gene: TRBJ2-5; V gene: TRBV13; clone size: -; CDR3 DNA: TGTGCCAGCAGCCCAAGACAGGAGCAAGAGACCCAGTACTTC; CDR3 protein: CASSPRQEQETQYF
D gene: -; J gene: TRBJ1-1; V gene: TRBV4-3; clone size: many; CDR3 DNA: TGCGCCAGCAGAAAGCTGGGGGCCGAAACTGAAGCTTTCTTT; CDR3 protein: CASRKLGAETEAFF
D gene: TRBD1; J gene: TRBJ2-3; V gene: TRBV5-1; clone size: -; CDR3 DNA: TGCGCCAGCAGCCTCGTCGGGACAGGGGTTACAGATACGCAGTATTTT; CDR3 protein: CASSLVGTGVTDTQYF
D gene: TRBD2; J gene: TRBJ2-2; V gene: TRBV12-3/TRBV12-4; clone size: -; CDR3 DNA: TGTGCCAGCAGTATAACACTCCTAGCGGGGGAAACCGGGGAGCTGTTTTTT; CDR3 protein: CASSITLLAGETGELFF
D gene: -; J gene: TRBJ2-5; V gene: TRBV5-6; clone size: -; CDR3 DNA: TGTGCCAGCAGCTCGGGACATCGGACCCAGTACTTC; CDR3 protein: CASSSGHRTQYF
D gene: -; J gene: TRBJ1-4; V gene: TRBV27; clone size: -; CDR3 DNA: TGTGCCAGCAGAATCGGTGAAAAACTGTTTTTT; CDR3 protein: CASRIGEKLFF
D gene: -; J gene: TRBJ2-1; V gene: TRBV9; clone size: many; CDR3 DNA: TGTGCCAGCAGCGCGCTGGGGCAGCCTCACAATGAGCAGTTCTTC; CDR3 protein: CASSALGQPHNEQFF
D gene: -; J gene: TRBJ1-5; V gene: TRBV20-1; clone size: -; CDR3 DNA: TGCAGTGCTCCCCTCGAGGGTGGCAATCAGCCCCAGCATTTT; CDR3 protein: CSAPLEGGNQPQHF
D gene: -; J gene: TRBJ2-3; V gene: TRBV6-2/TRBV6-3; clone size: many; CDR3 DNA: TGTGCCAGCAGTTACGTCCATCCTCTCAGGGGTTCGACAGATACGCAGTATTTT; CDR3 protein: CASSYVHPLRGSTDTQYF
D gene: -; J gene: TRBJ1-3; V gene: TRBV7-9; clone size: -; CDR3 DNA: TGTGCCAGCAGCTCCCAGAGTCACTCTGGAAACACCATATATTTT; CDR3 protein: CASSSQSHSGNTIYF
D gene: -; J gene: TRBJ2-3; V gene: TRBV7-9; clone size: -; CDR3 DNA: TGTGCCAGCAGCTTAGACGAAGCCCCGTCTAGCACAGATACGCAGTATTTT; CDR3 protein: CASSLDEAPSSTDTQYF
D gene: TRBD2; J gene: TRBJ2-7; V gene: TRBV20-1; clone size: -; CDR3 DNA: TGCGGGGGGACTAGCGGAAGCTCCTACGAGCAGTACTTC; CDR3 protein: CGGTSGSSYEQYF
D gene: TRBD1; J gene: TRBJ2-5; V gene: TRBV24-1; clone size: -; CDR3 DNA: TGTGCCACCAGTGATCCGGGACAGGGACAAGAGACCCAGTACTTC; CDR3 protein: CATSDPGQGQETQYF
D gene: -; J gene: TRBJ1-2; V gene: TRBV15; clone size: -; CDR3 DNA: TGTGCCACCAGCAGAGCAGGGGCTAACTATGGCTACACCTTC; CDR3 protein: CATSRAGANYGYTF
D gene: -; J gene: TRBJ2-2; V gene: TRBV29-1; clone size: -; CDR3 DNA: TGCAGCGTTGACTTGGGCACCGGGGAGCTGTTTTTT; CDR3 protein: CSVDLGTGELFF
D gene: -; J gene: TRBJ2-5; V gene: TRBV5-1; clone size: -; CDR3 DNA: TGCGCCAGCAGCTTCGAACCCGGGGAAGAGACCCAGTACTTC; CDR3 protein: CASSFEPGEETQYF